One sample yielded the 13 T cell receptor beta chains listed below, sequenced in a study of T cell repertoires in cytomegalovirus infection. A single record per CDR3 protein comes from TCRdb applying MiXCR to the reads. The sample holds some 440,000 distinct CDR3 sequences, roughly 30% seen once. The sample comprised PBMCs. The receptors here all came from a human donor in good health (CMV status not recorded). Some clones in this sample may be carry-over from other donors' samples.

The CDR3 reads CASSQERRLAGVHEQYF. The CDR3 DNA is TGTGCCAGCAGCCAAGAAAGACGACTAGCTGGGGTACACGAGCAGTACTTC. The V call is TRBV3-1, the J call TRBJ2-7, with TRBD2 matching 7 bases. The germline gives CDR1 LGHDT, CDR2 YNNKEL (reference sequence). The CDR3 is 17 residues long. Trimming cost V 0 bases and J 5 bases; bases outside gene matches: 13.

This clonotype was found a few times. The chain couples TRBV10-1 to TRBJ2-4, with D perhaps matching TRBD1 or TRBD2 (5 bases each). The CDR3 runs 16 residues. V gave up 7 bases and J gave up 6 bases, with 22 bases separating them. Germline values: CDR1 WNHNN, CDR2 SYGVQD (reference sequence). The CDR3 loop is CASTRWGNDGPNIQYF. The DNA for the CDR3 is TGCGCCAGCACCCGCTGGGGGAATGATGGCCCAAACATTCAGTACTTC.

In this sample, this clonotype turned up many times. V usage is TRBV7-2 and J usage is TRBJ2-1; a weak D match, TRBD2 (6 bases). Germline CDR1 reads SGHTA; CDR2 reads FQGNSA. V was pared by 5 bases and J by 6 bases, with 11 bases between. The CDR3 is 13 amino acids. CDR3: CASSRRAGNEQFF. CDR3 bases: TGTGCCAGCAGCAGACGAGCGGGCAATGAGCAGTTCTTC. Based on the CDR3 plus reference TRBV7-2 and TRBJ2-1, the full variable domain is GAGVSQSPSNKVTEKGKDVELRCDPISGHTALYWYRQSLGQGLEFLIYFQGNSAPDKSGLPSDRFSAERTGGSVSTLTIQRTQQEDSAVYLCASSRRAGNEQFFGPGTRLTVL.

V usage is TRBV5-1 and J usage is TRBJ1-4, with 12 nucleotides matching TRBD1. Germline V CDR1 and CDR2: SGHRS, YFSETQ. V shed 4 bases and J 2 bases; nucleotides not matched to a gene: 9. The CDR3 extends over 18 amino acids. The CDR3 protein is CASSVRDRGRGTNEKLFF. CDR3 in DNA: TGCGCCAGCAGCGTCCGGGACAGGGGGCGCGGCACTAATGAAAAACTGTTTTTT.

The chain joins TRBV6-6 to TRBJ1-5, with D perhaps TRBD1 (5 bases). The CDR3 sequence is 14 residues long. Germline CDR1 reads MNHNY; CDR2 reads SVGAGI (reference sequence). Between the trimmed V and J ends, which lost 4 bases and 5 bases, there was a span of 12 bases. This CDR3 reads CASSSRDLDQPQHF. CDR3 nucleotide sequence: TGTGCCAGCAGTTCCAGGGACTTGGATCAGCCCCAGCATTTT.

This clonotype was observed a handful of times. CDR3 sequence (DNA): TGTGCCAGCAGTTTAGCACGGGGGCTAGGGTCGATATCCTACAATGAGCAGTTCTTC. Protein: CASSLARGLGSISYNEQFF. V usage is TRBV12-3 or TRBV12-4 and J usage is TRBJ2-1; D might be TRBD1 or TRBD2, each matching 6 bases. The V and J ends lost 0 bases and 1 base respectively, with 19 bases between them. This CDR3 is 19 amino acids long.

This clonotype showed up just a few times. The rearrangement uses TRBV28 and TRBJ1-2; TRBD1 agrees at 8 bases. V dropped 3 bases and J dropped 4; count of bases not matched to a gene: 4. The CDR3 contains 14 residues. Germline loops: CDR1 MDHEN, CDR2 SYDVKM. Here the CDR3 reads CASSFPTGVYGYTF. In DNA form, the CDR3 reads TGTGCCAGCAGTTTCCCGACAGGGGTCTATGGCTACACCTTC.

This clonotype was detected many times. J is TRBJ1-5 and V is TRBV6-1, with 7 bases matching TRBD1. This CDR3 has 15 residues. Germline lookup yields CDR1 MNHNS and CDR2 SASEGT. J gave up 2 bases and V 2 bases, and 3 bases lay outside the gene matches. For the CDR3, the DNA is TGTGCCAGCAGTGAACAGGGGGGAGGCAATCAGCCCCAGCATTTT. This sequence encodes CASSEQGGGNQPQHF.

The chain joins TRBV29-1 to TRBJ2-7, with 7 bases matching TRBD1. The V and J ends lost 1 base and 4 bases, in that order; junction bases with no gene match: 10. The length of the CDR3 is 15 residues. Germline loops: CDR1 SQVTM, CDR2 ANQGSEA. The CDR3 DNA reads TGCAGCGTTGAAGTGGCCGGGACAGCGACTTACGAGCAGTACTTC. This codes for CSVEVAGTATYEQYF.

As concerns this clonotype: A clone one base away is much larger, so this may be a read error. The CDR3 end shows no conserved phenylalanine or tryptophan, and so a read error is likely. V and J are TRBV12-3 or TRBV12-4 and TRBJ2-3; D remains unclear. There are 11 residues in the CDR3. V was trimmed by 6 bases and J by 6 bases, leaving 7 bases between them. The CDR3 here is CASRQTDTQYC. The CDR3 nucleotides read TGTGCCAGCAGACAAACTGATACGCAGTATTGT.

This clonotype turned up a few times. The rearrangement uses TRBV10-1 and TRBJ1-2; TRBD1 is a possible D gene (6 bases). CDR1 WNHNN and CDR2 SYGVQD come from the germline V gene (reference sequence). CDR3 size: 13 residues. V lost 7 bases and J 2 bases, leaving 11 bases between the germline ends. The CDR3 nucleotides read TGCGCCAGCACGGACAGCCTAAACTATGGCTACACCTTC. Translating it yields CASTDSLNYGYTF.

The chain links TRBV15 to TRBJ1-5; D is undetermined. Looked up from germline, CDR1 is LNHNV and CDR2 is YYDKDF (reference sequence). V lost 3 bases, J lost 4 bases, and 16 bases lay in between. This CDR3 region has 16 residues. CDR3 residues: CATSRYREPGNQPQHF. For the CDR3, the DNA is TGTGCCACCAGCAGGTACCGGGAGCCTGGAAATCAGCCCCAGCATTTT.

Ten or more counts support this clonotype. One end of the junction is discordant with germline, which a read error may explain. V is TRBV7-2 and J is TRBJ2-3, with TRBD2 matching over 10 bases. The V gene's germline CDR1 is SGHTA and CDR2 FQGNSA. This CDR3 comprises 12 residues. The chain's CDR3 is CASRYSGTSVTF. The CDR3 DNA follows: TGTGCCAGCAGATATTCCGGGACTAGCGTGACTTTT.